Listed here are 26 T cell receptor beta chains from one sample, sequenced in a study of cytomegalovirus exposure and HLA in healthy donors. A multiplex PCR was run with 60 Vbeta primers and 13 Jbeta primers. TCRdb's table, derived via immunoSEQ multiplex PCR, lists solely in-frame clones and lacks some. The sample shows under 300,000 clones, around 81% of them seen only once. The sequenced sample was PBMCs. The receptor source for this set is a woman in her fifties or sixties in good health and CMV-seropositive.

In this sample, this clone turned up a few times. This chain links TRBV19 with TRBJ1-4; D is unresolved. The CDR3 consists of 14 residues. Germline V lookup: CDR1 LNHDA, CDR2 SQIVND (reference sequence). V shed 6 bases and J shed 0 bases, with 8 bases lying between them. The CDR3 reads CASSTIATNEKLFF. The CDR3, as DNA: TGTGCCAGTAGCACAATTGCAACTAATGAAAAACTGTTTTTT.

This chain uses TRBV9 with TRBJ2-3, with D perhaps TRBD2 (5 bases). Trimming pared 3 bases from V and 2 bases from J, leaving 7 bases between. CDR1 is SGDLS, CDR2 YYNGEE, per germline. The CDR3 has 13 amino acids. CDR3 sequence (DNA): TGTGCCAGCAGCGAACTAGTCACAGATACGCAGTATTTT. As protein: CASSELVTDTQYF.

This clone was seen more than once but under ten times. The chain employs TRBV5-1 and TRBJ2-1; TRBD1 aligns across 8 bases. This CDR3 region has 17 residues. CDR1 SGHRS and CDR2 YFSETQ come from the germline V gene. Germline trimming cut 0 bases from V and 7 bases from J; bases unmatched to any gene: 12. The chain's CDR3 is CASSLGRGQGAKNEQFF. Here the CDR3 DNA reads TGCGCCAGCAGCTTGGGGAGAGGGCAGGGGGCTAAGAATGAGCAGTTCTTC.

The chain uses TRBV19 and TRBJ1-1; D ambiguous. Germline-derived CDR1 and CDR2 are LNHDA and SQIVND (reference sequence). This CDR3 contains 12 residues. V was shortened by 5 bases and J by 2 bases, with 6 bases between the two germline ends. The CDR3 spells CASSPTNTEAFF. In DNA form, the CDR3 reads TGTGCCAGTAGTCCCACAAACACTGAAGCTTTCTTT.

V is TRBV11-2 and J is TRBJ1-1, with D unclear. The CDR3 loop spans 13 amino acids. V dropped 1 base and J dropped 9 bases, with 12 bases sitting between them. CDR1 and CDR2 (germline): SGHAT, FQNNGV. As DNA, the CDR3 is TGTGCCAGCAGCTTAGGAGGGCCAGCGCAAGCTTTCTTT. Amino acid sequence: CASSLGGPAQAFF. Together with reference TRBV11-2 and TRBJ1-1, the CDR3 gives the full variable domain: EAGVAQSPRYKIIEKRQSVAFWCNPISGHATLYWYQQILGQGPKLLIQFQNNGVVDDSQLPKDRFSAERLKGVDSTLKIQPAKLEDSAVYLCASSLGGPAQAFFGQGTRLTVV.

V is TRBV28 and J is TRBJ1-3; D gene ambiguous. The CDR3 length is 15 residues. V was pared by 1 base and J by 0 bases, with 7 bases between. The V gene's germline CDR1 is MDHEN and CDR2 SYDVKM. For the CDR3, the DNA is TGTGCCAGCAGTTTATCCCCCGTCTCTGGAAACACCATATATTTT. Translating gives CASSLSPVSGNTIYF.

V gene TRBV2 combines with J gene TRBJ2-5; TRBD1 might be the D (6 bases). Gene TRBJ2-7 matches the end of the DNA better, so the J call may be wrong. Germline V gene data show CDR1 as SNHLY and CDR2 as FYNNEI. The CDR3 runs to 12 residues. DNA of the CDR3: TGTGCCAGCCATACAGGGTCCTACGAGCAGTACTTC. Translating gives CASHTGSYEQYF.

The CDR3 region has the DNA TGTGCCAGCAGTTTATCTACTAGCCCTGCCTACGAGCAGTACTTC. Translation gives CASSLSTSPAYEQYF. The genes are TRBV27 and TRBJ2-7, with a weak D call TRBD2 (6 bases). The CDR3 has 15 amino acids. Trimming cost V 0 bases and J 2 bases, with 11 bases left between them. Germline V gives CDR1 MNHEY, CDR2 SMNVEV (reference sequence).

The chain uses TRBV5-4 and TRBJ1-3; D remains ambiguous. Germline values: CDR1 SGHNT, CDR2 YYREEE (reference sequence). The CDR3 covers 17 residues. V was shortened by 0 bases and J by 0 bases, with 13 bases between the two germline ends. CDR3 residues: CASSLVAASGSGNTIYF. DNA for the CDR3: TGTGCCAGCAGCTTGGTGGCGGCGTCGGGCTCTGGAAACACCATATATTTT.

This clone occurred a few times. The rearrangement links TRBV6-1 to TRBJ1-1; TRBD1 might be the D (6 bases). Germline V gene data show CDR1 as MNHNS and CDR2 as SASEGT. CDR3 length: 14 amino acids. V lost 3 bases to trimming and J lost 2 bases, with 10 bases between them. The CDR3 nucleotides are TGTGCCAGCAGTGAGGGGGCCCTCAACACTGAAGCTTTCTTT. Amino acid sequence: CASSEGALNTEAFF.

This sequence joins TRBV19 and TRBJ2-7, with 9 bases that match TRBD2. Germline CDR1 and CDR2: LNHDA and SQIVND (reference sequence). The ends lost 5 bases at V and 1 base at J; junction bases unmatched: 6. This CDR3 is 15 amino acids long. This CDR3 is CASSHTSGLSYEQYF. CDR3 in DNA: TGTGCCAGTAGTCATACTAGCGGGCTATCCTACGAGCAGTACTTC.

The rearrangement uses TRBV2 and TRBJ2-5, with 10 nucleotides matching TRBD2. CDR3 length equals 16 residues. The germline gives CDR1 SNHLY, CDR2 FYNNEI. Unmatched junction bases numbered 11, after V lost 6 bases and J lost 4 bases. The CDR3, as DNA: TGTGCCAGCAGCGGGGGGAGCGGGAGGGCCCGAGAGACCCAGTACTTC. This translates into CASSGGSGRARETQYF.

The rearrangement links TRBV28 to TRBJ2-7; TRBD2 might be the D (6 bases). This CDR3 is built from 16 residues. Germline-derived CDR1 and CDR2 are MDHEN and SYDVKM. The V gene lost 5 bases and the J gene lost 2 bases, with 19 bases spanning the gap. The CDR3 DNA sequence: TGTGCCAGCAGTGGCTCCCAACGGGGGTTCCCCTACGAGCAGTACTTC. Translated, it gives CASSGSQRGFPYEQYF. Filled out from reference TRBV28 and TRBJ2-7, the complete variable domain reads DVKVTQSSRYLVKRTGEKVFLECVQDMDHENMFWYRQDPGLGLRLIYFSYDVKMKEKGDIPEGYSVSREKKERFSLILESASTNQTSMYLCASSGSQRGFPYEQYFGPGTRLTVT.

This clone came up once. This chain joins TRBV4-1 and TRBJ2-7; tentative D call: TRBD1 (5 bases). The CDR3 spans 14 residues. CDR1 is MGHRA, CDR2 YSYEKL, per germline. Trimming removed 4 bases from V and 4 bases from J, with 14 bases in between. The chain's CDR3 is CASSPTRERYEQYF. CDR3 coding DNA: TGCGCCAGCAGCCCAACCAGGGAAAGATACGAGCAGTACTTC.

The rearrangement links TRBV27 to TRBJ2-1, with TRBD2 matching over 15 bases. The germline gives CDR1 MNHEY, CDR2 SMNVEV (reference sequence). The CDR3 has 16 amino acids. V shed 6 bases, J shed 7 bases, and the junction held 7 bases outside the gene matches. This CDR3 is CASSPSGTSGGNEQFF. The CDR3 region has the DNA TGTGCCAGCAGCCCCTCTGGGACTAGCGGGGGGAATGAGCAGTTCTTC.

V usage is TRBV5-1 and J usage is TRBJ2-7, with a possible D match to TRBD1 (5 bases). The CDR3 consists of 15 residues. The germline V gene has CDR1 SGHRS and CDR2 YFSETQ. The V end was cut by 7 bases, the J end by 1 base, with 18 bases between. The DNA for the CDR3 is TGCGCCAGCGCCCCAGGACATGGAAAATCCTACGAGCAGTACTTC. It is translated as CASAPGHGKSYEQYF.

V is TRBV10-3 and J is TRBJ2-5; 9 nucleotides match TRBD2. This CDR3 is built from 15 residues. V shed 4 bases and J 5 bases; nucleotides not matched to a gene: 8. Germline CDR1 and CDR2: ENHRY and SYGVKD. CDR3 amino acids: CAISGRREGLETQYF. The DNA of the CDR3 is TGTGCCATCAGTGGAAGGCGGGAGGGCCTGGAGACCCAGTACTTC.

J is TRBJ1-5 and V is TRBV29-1, with TRBD1 matching 7 bases. Germline loops: CDR1 SQVTM, CDR2 ANQGSEA. V dropped 5 bases and J dropped 4; count of bases not matched to a gene: 5. The CDR3 is made up of 13 amino acids. The DNA for the CDR3 is TGCAGCGTTAGCCCAGGGGGGAATCAGCCCCAGCATTTT. This sequence encodes CSVSPGGNQPQHF.

This chain uses TRBV20-1 with TRBJ1-2, with D unclear. The V end lost 1 base, the J end lost 5 bases, and 5 bases lay between the germline ends. Per germline, CDR1 DFQATT and CDR2 SNEGSKA (reference sequence). The CDR3 runs 11 residues. CDR3 DNA sequence: TGCAGTGCTAGAGTCAGATATGGCTACACCTTC. It codes for CSARVRYGYTF.

This clone was seen once. The chain joins TRBV5-5 to TRBJ1-1; D is possibly TRBD1 (6 bases). Germline lookup yields CDR1 SGHKS and CDR2 YYEKEE (reference sequence). V lost 0 bases and J 1 base, leaving 13 bases between the germline ends. The CDR3 is 16 amino acids. The CDR3 reads CASSLAGGASNTEAFF. CDR3 in DNA: TGTGCCAGCAGCTTGGCCGGGGGGGCCTCGAACACTGAAGCTTTCTTT.

The V and J genes are TRBV29-1 and TRBJ2-3; TRBD2 is a possible D gene (7 bases). Germline V gene lookup returns CDR1 SQVTM and CDR2 ANQGSEA. The CDR3 is made up of 15 amino acids. The V and J ends lost 6 bases and 0 bases respectively, with 16 bases between them. CDR3 sequence (DNA): TGCAGCGTCGAGGGGGGGCCAACAAGCACAGATACGCAGTATTTT. As protein: CSVEGGPTSTDTQYF.

The gene calls are TRBV4-1 and TRBJ2-2, with 12 bases that match TRBD2. Unmatched junction bases numbered 12, after V lost 4 bases and J lost 3 bases. CDR3 length: 19 amino acids. The V gene's germline CDR1 is MGHRA and CDR2 YSYEKL. The CDR3 DNA sequence: TGCGCCAGCAGCCCGAGGGAGACTAGCGGGAGTTTGTACACCGGGGAGCTGTTTTTT. This codes for CASSPRETSGSLYTGELFF.

V gene TRBV5-1 combines with J gene TRBJ1-2, with TRBD1 matching over 9 bases. Germline V gene sequence: CDR1 SGHRS, CDR2 YFSETQ. With V trimmed by 3 bases and J by 9 bases, 6 bases remained unmatched. CDR3 length: 13 residues. CDR3 residues: CASSSWDRARYTF. CDR3 DNA sequence: TGCGCCAGCAGCTCGTGGGACAGGGCGCGCTACACCTTC.

The genes are TRBV6-4 and TRBJ1-1, with 7 bases identical to TRBD1. The CDR3 is 15 amino acids. J lost 5 bases, V lost 3 bases, and 9 bases had no gene match. Per the germline V gene, CDR1 is MRHNA and CDR2 is SNTAGT. The DNA of the CDR3 is TGTGCCAGCAGTGATAGACAGGGCGGTAAAACTGAAGCTTTCTTT. This sequence encodes CASSDRQGGKTEAFF.

The chain couples TRBV7-6 to TRBJ2-7, with D possibly being TRBD1 (5 bases). Trimming cost V 3 bases and J 2 bases, with 17 bases left between them. The germline V gene encodes CDR1 SGHVS and CDR2 FNYEAQ. The CDR3 consists of 16 residues. CDR3 amino acids: CASSFSTQETTYEQYF. CDR3 DNA: TGTGCCAGCAGCTTTTCCACACAGGAAACCACCTACGAGCAGTACTTC.

The chain employs TRBV2 and TRBJ2-7; 8 bases line up with TRBD2. The CDR3 loop spans 15 amino acids. Germline CDR1 and CDR2: SNHLY and FYNNEI. V lost 1 base to trimming and J lost 2 bases; unmatched junction nucleotides: 4. The CDR3: CASSEGTSSTYEQYF. CDR3 nucleotide sequence: TGTGCCAGCAGTGAAGGGACTAGCTCCACCTACGAGCAGTACTTC.